Below are 8 T cell receptor beta chains sequenced from a single sample in a study of CD8 T cells in ankylosing spondylitis. TCRdb ran MiXCR on the 5' RACE reads and lists one entry per CDR3 protein. The sample shows about 42,000 distinct CDR3 sequences, 4% of them seen only once. Input material: blood, either unsorted or a sorted T cell fraction (not recorded which). The receptor set was obtained from a female donor with ankylosing spondylitis or in good health (not recorded which).

Many counts were recorded for this clonotype. The J gene is TRBJ2-3, the V gene TRBV9; D call uncertain. V lost 0 bases and J 4 bases, leaving 9 bases between the germline ends. This CDR3 region has 14 residues. Germline loops: CDR1 SGDLS, CDR2 YYNGEE. The chain's CDR3 is CASSVVTVADTQYF. CDR3 coding DNA: TGTGCCAGCAGCGTAGTCACAGTGGCAGATACGCAGTATTTT.

This clonotype was detected ten times or more. V and J are TRBV9 and TRBJ2-3, with 8 bases fitting TRBD2. The V segment lost 4 bases and the J segment 5 bases; nucleotides outside the gene matches: 9. CDR3 length: 15 amino acids. The germline V gene has CDR1 SGDLS and CDR2 YYNGEE. CDR3 nucleotide sequence: TGTGCCAGCAGCTCCAGGACTAGCACGGGAGATACGCAGTATTTT. This translates into CASSSRTSTGDTQYF.

This clonotype was seen many times. V gene TRBV9 combines with J gene TRBJ1-2; D remains ambiguous. The CDR3 spans 15 residues. Germline V gene sequence: CDR1 SGDLS, CDR2 YYNGEE. Trimming took off 3 bases at V and 8 bases at J, with 20 bases between the two ends. For the CDR3, the DNA is TGTGCCAGCAGCGCCTACCGGGCGAACGATGCCGGCTACACCTTC. Its protein is CASSAYRANDAGYTF.

This clonotype is labeled as medium-sized. The chain carries TRBV9 and TRBJ1-4; tentative D call: TRBD1 (6 bases). This CDR3 spans 15 amino acids. Looked up from germline, CDR1 is SGDLS and CDR2 is YYNGEE. V lost 3 bases and J 5 bases, leaving 14 bases between the germline ends. In nucleotides, the CDR3 is TGTGCCAGCAGCGACGAACAGGGAGGAAATGAAAAACTGTTTTTT. Its translation is CASSDEQGGNEKLFF.

This clonotype was seen many times. This chain uses TRBV9 with TRBJ1-1; D gene uncertain. The CDR3 has 13 amino acids. Germline lookup yields CDR1 SGDLS and CDR2 YYNGEE. Trimming left V 1 base short and J 3 bases short, with 7 bases between. CDR3 in DNA: TGTGCCAGCAGCGTATTGTCTGACACTGAAGCTTTCTTT. Translation gives CASSVLSDTEAFF.

This clonotype was seen ten or more times. This chain joins TRBV9 and TRBJ2-1; 12 nucleotides match TRBD2. The CDR3 length is 18 residues. Unmatched junction bases numbered 8, after V lost 3 bases and J lost 1 base. In germline, CDR1 is SGDLS, CDR2 YYNGEE. DNA for the CDR3: TGTGCCAGCAGCGAGAGGGCTAGCGGGGGGGTATCCTACAATGAGCAGTTCTTC. Amino acids: CASSERASGGVSYNEQFF.

A word on this clonotype: Given a much more abundant clone one base away, this may be a read error. The chain employs TRBV9 and TRBJ2-5; TRBD2 matches 12 bases. The V gene end was trimmed by 3 bases and the J gene end by 4 bases; junction bases not matched to a gene: 16. Germline-derived CDR1 and CDR2 are SGDLS and YYNGEE. The CDR3 consists of 19 residues. CDR3 sequence (DNA): TGTGCCAGCAGCGAAGGGGCTAGCGGGGGGGATTGGTTTGGAGAGACCCAGTACTTC. This encodes CASSEGASGGDWFGETQYF.

In this sample, this clonotype turned up many times. The V call is TRBV9, the J call TRBJ2-5, with 10 bases fitting TRBD2. Trimming took 2 bases from V and 5 from J; bases not matched to a gene: 12. Per germline, CDR1 SGDLS and CDR2 YYNGEE. The CDR3 totals 17 residues. The CDR3 loop reads CASSVDAAGGLVETQYF. The CDR3 nucleotides read TGTGCCAGCAGCGTCGACGCAGCGGGGGGGCTGGTGGAGACCCAGTACTTC.